The 5 T cell receptor beta chains below were found in one sample sequenced in a study of T cells expressing NK-cell markers. TCRdb reprocessed the 5' RACE reads; each CDR3 protein has one entry and no DNA is given. Its table records about 150,000 distinct CDR3 sequences. Sequenced: blood T cells: a sorted CD56 or NKG2C T cell subset, CD4+ or CD8+ T cells, or bulk PBMC T cells (not recorded which). The receptor set was obtained from a woman in her forties or fifties in good health.

This chain connects TRBV24-1 to TRBJ2-5; no DNA is available, so the TRBD2 call from TCRdb remains unchecked. Germline V CDR1 and CDR2: KGHDR, SFDVKD. This CDR3 spans 16 amino acids. CDR3 amino acids: CATSDRYPGLKETQYF.

This chain links TRBV14 with TRBJ1-6; TCRdb's D gene call, TRBD1, goes unchecked for lack of DNA. Germline-derived CDR1 and CDR2 are SGHDN and FVKESK. This CDR3 has 18 residues. The CDR3 protein is CASSQDGTESSYNSPLHF.

The chain couples TRBV13 to TRBJ2-3; the TRBD2 assignment by TCRdb is unverifiable without DNA. The CDR3 consists of 17 residues. The V gene's germline CDR1 is PRHDT and CDR2 FYEKMQ (reference sequence). CDR3 in amino acids: CASSLRPGLAGTDTQYF.

The chain carries TRBV6-6 and TRBJ1-4. Germline-derived CDR1 and CDR2 are MNHNY and SVGAGI (reference sequence). The CDR3 runs 17 residues. The CDR3 sequence: CASSPWTLGATNEKLFF.

The chain uses TRBV12-3 or TRBV12-4 and TRBJ1-4. This CDR3 spans 12 amino acids. CDR3 sequence reads: CASTVGNEKLFF.